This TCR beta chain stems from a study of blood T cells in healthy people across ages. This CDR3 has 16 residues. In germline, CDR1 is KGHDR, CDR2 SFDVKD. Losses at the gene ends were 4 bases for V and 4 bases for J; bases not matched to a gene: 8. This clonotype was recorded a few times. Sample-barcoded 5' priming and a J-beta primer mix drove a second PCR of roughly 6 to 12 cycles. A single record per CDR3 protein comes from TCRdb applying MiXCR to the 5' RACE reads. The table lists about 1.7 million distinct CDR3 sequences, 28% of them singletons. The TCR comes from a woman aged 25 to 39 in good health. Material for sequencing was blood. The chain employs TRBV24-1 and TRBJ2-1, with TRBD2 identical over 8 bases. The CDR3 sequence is CATSENGGAVYNEQFF. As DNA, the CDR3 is TGTGCCACCAGTGAAAACGGGGGGGCAGTGTACAATGAGCAGTTCTTC.